Listed here are 8 T cell receptor beta chains from one sample, sequenced in a study of T cells in Graves' hyperthyroidism and ophthalmopathy (dated by TCRdb to the late 2010s). Library preparation employed multiplex PCR. Data came from an Illumina HiSeq 2000. TCR beta CDR3 regions were amplified from RNA transcripts. For the first round of RT-PCR on the TCR CDR3, the HTBI primer set was used together with the Qiagen OneStep RT-PCR kit. TCRdb cleaned the public reads at Q25 with fastp, built clones with MiXCR and kept in-frame beta chains. Duplicate CDR3 protein sequences are folded into a single record with the most common DNA and genes. A total of around 800,000 distinct CDR3 sequences appear in this sample, 38% of them only once. The ten largest clonotypes hold about 9% of the sample. The sequenced sample consisted of blood. These receptors were taken from a man aged 18 to 30 with Graves' hyperthyroidism.

This clonotype was found a few times. DNA for the CDR3: TGCGCCAGCAGCCAAGGGGCGGATGCTGGTTCACCCCTCCACTTT. Protein product: CASSQGADAGSPLHF. V gene TRBV4-1 combines with J gene TRBJ1-6, with no clear D. The V end was cut by 1 base, the J end by 9 bases, with 13 bases between. This CDR3 contains 15 residues. Germline V gene sequence: CDR1 MGHRA, CDR2 YSYEKL.

The chain links TRBV7-2 to TRBJ2-7, with no clear D. The CDR3 runs 16 residues. V dropped 5 bases and J dropped 3 bases, with 20 bases sitting between them. Germline loops: CDR1 SGHTA, CDR2 FQGNSA. CDR3 amino acids: CASSLPPRTGNYEQYF. The CDR3 DNA is TGTGCCAGCAGCCTCCCGCCCCGGACGGGTAACTACGAGCAGTACTTC.

This clonotype was detected many times. The gene calls are TRBV5-1 and TRBJ2-7; a weak D match, TRBD2 (6 bases). V gave up 5 bases and J gave up 2 bases, with 14 bases separating them. CDR1 SGHRS and CDR2 YFSETQ come from the germline V gene. This CDR3 has 14 amino acids. The CDR3 loop reads CASSWEETTYEQYF. CDR3 sequence (DNA): TGCGCCAGCAGTTGGGAGGAAACAACCTACGAGCAGTACTTC.

This chain uses TRBV7-2 with TRBJ1-2; TRBD1 matches at 9 bases. CDR1 is SGHTA and CDR2 is FQGNSA in the germline V gene. V was pared by 5 bases and J by 2 bases, with 6 bases of the junction left unmatched. This CDR3 spans 15 amino acids. CDR3 amino acids: CASSLRQGDNYGYTF. In DNA, the CDR3 is TGTGCCAGCAGCCTCAGACAGGGGGACAACTATGGCTACACCTTC. The full variable domain, with the rest looked up from reference TRBV7-2 and TRBJ1-2, is GAGVSQSPSNKVTEKGKDVELRCDPISGHTALYWYRQSLGQGLEFLIYFQGNSAPDKSGLPSDRFSAERTGGSVSTLTIQRTQQEDSAVYLCASSLRQGDNYGYTFGSGTRLTVV.

The chain combines TRBV7-4 with TRBJ2-7, with 11 bases identical to TRBD1. With V trimmed by 5 bases and J by 2 bases, 11 bases remained unmatched. Per the germline V gene, CDR1 is SGHVT and CDR2 is SQSDAQ. The CDR3 consists of 17 residues. The DNA of the CDR3 is TGTGCCAGCAGCCGACGGACAGGGGGCGGAGCCACCTACGAGCAGTACTTC. Translated, it gives CASSRRTGGGATYEQYF.

This clonotype has more than one count but fewer than ten. V and J are TRBV5-1 and TRBJ2-7; the match to TRBD2 covers 10 bases. Germline V gene sequence: CDR1 SGHRS, CDR2 YFSETQ. The V and J ends lost 2 bases and 6 bases, in that order; junction bases with no gene match: 5. CDR3 length: 14 amino acids. CDR3 sequence reads: CASSLRAGGLEQYF. CDR3 DNA: TGCGCCAGCAGCTTAAGAGCGGGGGGGCTCGAGCAGTACTTC.

This chain connects TRBV7-2 to TRBJ2-7, with 8 bases aligning to TRBD1. V trimming: 0 bases; J trimming: 4 bases; junction bases outside the gene matches: 5. Per the germline V gene, CDR1 is SGHTA and CDR2 is FQGNSA. The CDR3 spans 15 residues. The CDR3 spells CASSLARRGPYEQYF. The DNA for the CDR3 is TGTGCCAGCAGCTTAGCCCGCAGGGGGCCGTACGAGCAGTACTTC. Combining the CDR3 with reference TRBV7-2 and TRBJ2-7 gives the whole variable domain GAGVSQSPSNKVTEKGKDVELRCDPISGHTALYWYRQSLGQGLEFLIYFQGNSAPDKSGLPSDRFSAERTGGSVSTLTIQRTQQEDSAVYLCASSLARRGPYEQYFGPGTRLTVT.

As concerns this clonotype: One end of the junction is discordant with germline, which a read error may explain. This chain uses TRBV10-2 with TRBJ2-2; TRBD1 agrees at 7 bases. This CDR3 is built from 16 residues. Germline V gene sequence: CDR1 WSHSY, CDR2 SAAADI. The chain's CDR3 is CASSLGTAKNTGELFF. The CDR3 DNA is TGTGCCAGCAGCCTCGGGACAGCGAAGAACACCGGGGAGCTGTTTTTT.